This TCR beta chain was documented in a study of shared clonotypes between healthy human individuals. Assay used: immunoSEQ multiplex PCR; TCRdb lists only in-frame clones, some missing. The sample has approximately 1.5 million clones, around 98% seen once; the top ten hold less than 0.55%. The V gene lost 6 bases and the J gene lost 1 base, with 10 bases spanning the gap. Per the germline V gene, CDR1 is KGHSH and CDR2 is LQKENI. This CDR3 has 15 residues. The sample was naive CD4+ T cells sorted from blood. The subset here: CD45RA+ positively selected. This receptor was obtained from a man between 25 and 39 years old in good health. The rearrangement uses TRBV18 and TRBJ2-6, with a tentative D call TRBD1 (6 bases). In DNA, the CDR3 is TGTGCCAGCTCGTTCGACAGGTCTGGGGCCAACGTCCTGACTTTC. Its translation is CASSFDRSGANVLTF.